The next 5 T cell receptor beta chains were all read from a single sample in a study of lymphopenia after photon versus proton radiotherapy. TCRdb's table, derived via immunoSEQ multiplex PCR, lists solely in-frame clones and lacks some. The sample lists roughly 45,000 clones; approximately 83% were seen once. The starting material was peripheral blood, obtained from a patient treated with photon-based radiotherapy. These receptors were obtained from a man in his forties or fifties with gastric cancer.

The rearrangement joins TRBV6-5 to TRBJ1-2; D gene ambiguous. The CDR3 has 13 residues. V lost 5 bases to trimming and J lost 2 bases, with 9 bases between them. The germline CDR1 and CDR2 sequences are MNHEY and SVGAGI. The CDR3 region has the DNA TGTGCCAGCAGTCAGGACGGAAACTATGGCTACACCTTC. Amino acid sequence: CASSQDGNYGYTF.

The V gene is TRBV4-3, the J gene TRBJ2-5, with D tentatively TRBD1 (5 bases). From germline, CDR1 is LGHNA and CDR2 YSLEER. The CDR3 is 15 amino acids. The ends were cut back, 0 bases at V and 4 bases at J, with 12 bases in the middle. The CDR3, as DNA: TGCGCCAGCAGCCAAGAATGGGGTAGGGGAGAGACCCAGTACTTC. Protein sequence: CASSQEWGRGETQYF.

J is TRBJ1-2 and V is TRBV29-1, with 10 bases matching TRBD1. The CDR3 sequence is 13 residues long. The V gene's germline CDR1 is SQVTM and CDR2 ANQGSEA. V trimming: 5 bases; J trimming: 4 bases; junction bases outside the gene matches: 4. This CDR3 reads CSVTTGGIYGYTF. In nucleotides, the CDR3 is TGCAGCGTTACGACAGGGGGCATCTATGGCTACACCTTC.

This clone was counted a single time. The rearrangement joins TRBV7-2 to TRBJ1-3; D is ambiguous. The CDR3 totals 16 residues. From germline, CDR1 is SGHTA and CDR2 FQGNSA. Trimming removed 5 bases at V and 0 bases at J, with 14 bases between. The CDR3 sequence: CASSQEVPSSGNTIYF. CDR3 DNA: TGTGCCAGCAGCCAAGAGGTCCCAAGCTCTGGAAACACCATATATTTT.

This sequence joins TRBV2 and TRBJ1-2; D gene ambiguous. The CDR3 extends over 14 amino acids. Germline V gene lookup returns CDR1 SNHLY and CDR2 FYNNEI. Deletions cut 7 bases from V and 0 bases from J, with 12 bases between. DNA for the CDR3: TGTGCCAGCAACTACGGTAAAACTAACTATGGCTACACCTTC. This gives the protein CASNYGKTNYGYTF.